Here is one T cell receptor beta chain with its context. The data are from a study of blood T cell repertoires in COVID-19. Turning to the study itself: From T cells, B-cell-depleted T cells, or PBMCs came the material, which was cDNA or gDNA.

As processed by the authors: Amplification of reference gene primers provided the estimated nucleated cell counts. The table came from immunoSEQ multiplex PCR; TCRdb's copy has only in-frame clones and leaves some out. Clone size and V and J calls were adopted from that table, with D and trimming inferred from the DNA. Among about 200,000 clones, around nine tenths were seen once, and the ten largest hold 6.2%. Germline CDR1 LGHNA, CDR2 YNFKEQ. Germline trimming cut 0 bases from V and 5 bases from J; bases unmatched to any gene: 6. The CDR3 is made up of 16 amino acids. The V and J genes are TRBV4-2 and TRBJ1-4; TRBD1 aligns across 7 bases. This sequence originates from a man aged 55 to 69 who had recovered from COVID-19. Material for sequencing was peripheral blood. The CDR3 region is CASSQEVRGENEKLFF. CDR3 bases: TGTGCCAGCAGCCAAGAGGTCAGGGGGGAAAATGAAAAACTGTTTTTT.